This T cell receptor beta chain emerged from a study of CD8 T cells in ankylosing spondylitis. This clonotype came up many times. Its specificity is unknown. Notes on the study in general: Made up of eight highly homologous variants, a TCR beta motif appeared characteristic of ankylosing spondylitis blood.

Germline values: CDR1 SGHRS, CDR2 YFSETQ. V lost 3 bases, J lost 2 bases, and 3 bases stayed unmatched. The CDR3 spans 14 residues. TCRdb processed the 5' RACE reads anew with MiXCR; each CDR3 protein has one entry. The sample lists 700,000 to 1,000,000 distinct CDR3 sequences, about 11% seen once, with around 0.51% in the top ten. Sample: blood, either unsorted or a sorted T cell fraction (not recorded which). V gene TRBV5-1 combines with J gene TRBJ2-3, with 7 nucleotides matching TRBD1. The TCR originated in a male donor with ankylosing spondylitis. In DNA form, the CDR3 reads TGCGCCAGCAGCTCGGGACAGCTCACAGATACGCAGTATTTT. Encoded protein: CASSSGQLTDTQYF.